What follows is one TCR beta chain and its context. These data originate in a study of blood T cell repertoires in COVID-19. Assay: immunoSEQ multiplex PCR; the TCRdb copy retains only in-frame clones and omits some. The data hold 300,000 or so clones, with 89% observed a single time. The sequenced sample consisted of PBMCs or T cells enriched from blood (not recorded which). The TCR sequence derives from a woman aged 45-60 years who had been exposed to COVID-19.

DNA of the CDR3: TGTGCCAGCAGCTTGAACCCCGGGGATCAGCCCCAGCATTTT. Translated, it gives CASSLNPGDQPQHF. The V and J genes are TRBV5-4 and TRBJ1-5; D is ambiguous. The V end was cut by 1 base, the J end by 5 bases, with 10 bases between. There are 14 residues in the CDR3. In germline, CDR1 is SGHNT, CDR2 YYREEE (reference sequence).